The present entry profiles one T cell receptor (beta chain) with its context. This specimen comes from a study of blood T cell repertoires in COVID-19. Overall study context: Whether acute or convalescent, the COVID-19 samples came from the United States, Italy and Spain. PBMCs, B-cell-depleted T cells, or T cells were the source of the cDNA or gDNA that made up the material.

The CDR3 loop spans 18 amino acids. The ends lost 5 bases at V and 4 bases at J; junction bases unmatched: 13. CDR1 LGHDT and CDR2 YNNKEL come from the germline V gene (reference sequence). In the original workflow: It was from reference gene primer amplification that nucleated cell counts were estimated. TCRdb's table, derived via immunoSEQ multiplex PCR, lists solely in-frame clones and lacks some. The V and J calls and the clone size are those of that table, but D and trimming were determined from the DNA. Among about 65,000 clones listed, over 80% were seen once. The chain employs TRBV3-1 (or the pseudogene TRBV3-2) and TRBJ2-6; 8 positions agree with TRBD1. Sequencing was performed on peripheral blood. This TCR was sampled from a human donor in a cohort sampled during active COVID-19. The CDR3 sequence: CASSAHRGTVSGANVLTF. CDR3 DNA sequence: TGTGCCAGCAGCGCCCACAGGGGGACCGTTTCCGGGGCCAACGTCCTGACTTTC.